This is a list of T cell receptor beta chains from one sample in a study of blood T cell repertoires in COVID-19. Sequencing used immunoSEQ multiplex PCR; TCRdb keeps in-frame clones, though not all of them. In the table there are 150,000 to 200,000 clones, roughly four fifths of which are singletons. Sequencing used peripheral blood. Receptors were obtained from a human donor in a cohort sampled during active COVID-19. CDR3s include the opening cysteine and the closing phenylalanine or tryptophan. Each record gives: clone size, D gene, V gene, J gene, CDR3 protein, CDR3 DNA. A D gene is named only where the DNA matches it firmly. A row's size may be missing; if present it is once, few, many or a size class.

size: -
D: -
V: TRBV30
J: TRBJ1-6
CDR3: CAWSEPPRINSPLHF
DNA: TGTGCCTGGAGTGAGCCCCCGAGAATCAATTCACCCCTCCACTTT

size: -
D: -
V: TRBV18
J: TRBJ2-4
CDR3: CASSSSNSPLAKNIQYF
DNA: TGTGCCAGCTCATCAAGTAACAGTCCCTTGGCCAAAAACATTCAGTACTTC

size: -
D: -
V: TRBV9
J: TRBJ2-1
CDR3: CASSVSSATYNEQFF
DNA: TGTGCCAGCAGCGTCTCTAGCGCTACCTACAATGAGCAGTTCTTC

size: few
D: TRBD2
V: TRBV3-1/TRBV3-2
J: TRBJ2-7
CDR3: CASSQDSQGIYRGSGEVGSYEQYF
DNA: TGTGCCAGCAGCCAAGATAGTCAGGGCATATATCGAGGTAGCGGGGAAGTCGGGTCCTACGAGCAGTACTTC

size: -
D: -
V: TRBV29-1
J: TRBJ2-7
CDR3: CSVEVRGTYEQYF
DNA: TGCAGCGTTGAGGTCCGGGGGACCTACGAGCAGTACTTC

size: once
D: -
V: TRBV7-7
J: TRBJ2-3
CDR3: CASSFRAGITTDTQYF
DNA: TGTGCTAGCAGCTTCCGAGCAGGAATAACCACAGATACGCAGTATTTT

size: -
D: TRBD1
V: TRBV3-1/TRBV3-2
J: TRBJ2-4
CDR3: CASSQVDRGGTLAKNIQYF
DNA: TGTGCCAGCAGCCAAGTGGACAGGGGGGGAACCTTAGCCAAAAACATTCAGTACTTC

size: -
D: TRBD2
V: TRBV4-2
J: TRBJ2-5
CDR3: CASSQDSGGAIKTQYF
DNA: TGTGCCAGCAGCCAAGACTCCGGGGGGGCCATAAAGACCCAGTACTTC

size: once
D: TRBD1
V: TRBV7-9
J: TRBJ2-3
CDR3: CASSLDRGSTDTQYF
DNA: TGTGCCAGCAGCTTAGACAGGGGAAGTACAGATACGCAGTATTTT

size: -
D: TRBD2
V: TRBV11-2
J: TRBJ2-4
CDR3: CASSSIAGGPPAIQYF
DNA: TGTGCCAGCAGCTCCATAGCGGGAGGGCCCCCTGCAATTCAGTACTTC

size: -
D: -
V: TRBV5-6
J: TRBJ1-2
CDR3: CASTSAAGVGYTF
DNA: TGTGCCAGCACCTCCGCGGCAGGGGTAGGCTACACCTTC

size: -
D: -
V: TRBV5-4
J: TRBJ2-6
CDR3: CASSPPGGSGANVLTF
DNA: TGTGCCAGCAGCCCACCCGGCGGCTCTGGGGCCAACGTCCTGACTTTC

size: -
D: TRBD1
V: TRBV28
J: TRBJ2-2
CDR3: CASSLTGGLGELFF
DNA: TGTGCCAGCAGTTTGACAGGGGGCCTCGGGGAGCTGTTTTTT

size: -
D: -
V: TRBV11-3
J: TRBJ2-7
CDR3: CASSSGQGGDEQYF
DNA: TGTGCCAGCAGCTCAGGTCAAGGGGGTGACGAGCAGTACTTC

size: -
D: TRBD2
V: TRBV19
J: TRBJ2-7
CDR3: CASSRPGLAPYEQYF
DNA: TGTGCCAGTAGTCGACCGGGACTAGCGCCCTACGAGCAGTACTTC